The sequence of this T cell receptor beta chain was determined in a study of T cells in localized non-small cell lung cancer. Only in-frame clones appear in the TCRdb table, and some are missing; sequencing was by immunoSEQ multiplex PCR. Here the sample spans about 70,000 clones, approximately 87% being singletons. V was pared by 0 bases and J by 9 bases, with 13 bases between. Germline V gene data show CDR1 as SGHRS and CDR2 as YFSETQ. The CDR3 covers 14 residues. The TCR sequence derives from a male donor at least 60 years old with stage III squamous cell lung carcinoma. Material: peripheral blood, obtained before any cancer treatment. The V call is TRBV5-1, the J call TRBJ2-1; D assignment may be TRBD1 or TRBD2 (5 bases each). The CDR3 coding sequence is TGCGCCAGCAGCTTGGGGCCGAGGGGCGTTGAGCAGTTCTTC. This gives the protein CASSLGPRGVEQFF.